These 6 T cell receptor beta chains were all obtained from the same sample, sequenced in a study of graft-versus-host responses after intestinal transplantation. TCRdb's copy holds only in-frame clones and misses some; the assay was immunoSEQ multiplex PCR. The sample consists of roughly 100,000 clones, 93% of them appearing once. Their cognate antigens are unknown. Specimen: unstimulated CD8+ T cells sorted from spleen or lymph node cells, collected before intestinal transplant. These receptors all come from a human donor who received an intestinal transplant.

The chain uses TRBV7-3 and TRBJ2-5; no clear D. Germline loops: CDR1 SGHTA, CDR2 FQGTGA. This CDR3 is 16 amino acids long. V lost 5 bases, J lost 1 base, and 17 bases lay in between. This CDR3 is CASSPTGPTSQETQYF. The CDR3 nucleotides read TGTGCCAGCAGCCCCACCGGGCCCACTTCCCAAGAGACCCAGTACTTC. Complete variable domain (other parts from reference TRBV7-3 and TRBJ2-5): GAGVSQTPSNKVTEKGKYVELRCDPISGHTALYWYRQSLGQGPEFLIYFQGTGAADDSGLPNDRFFAVRPEGSVSTLKIQRTERGDSAVYLCASSPTGPTSQETQYFGPGTRLLVL.

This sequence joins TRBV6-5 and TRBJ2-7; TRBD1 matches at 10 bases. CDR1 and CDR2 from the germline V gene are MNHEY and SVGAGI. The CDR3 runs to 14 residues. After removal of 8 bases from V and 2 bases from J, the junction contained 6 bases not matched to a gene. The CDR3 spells CASGLGQGAYEQYF. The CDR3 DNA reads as TGTGCCAGCGGACTCGGACAGGGGGCCTACGAGCAGTACTTC.

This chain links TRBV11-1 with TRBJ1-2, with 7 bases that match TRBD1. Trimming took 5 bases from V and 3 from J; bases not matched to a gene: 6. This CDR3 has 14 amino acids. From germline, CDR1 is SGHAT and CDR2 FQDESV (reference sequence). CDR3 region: CASSQRQGHYGYTF. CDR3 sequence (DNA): TGTGCCAGCAGCCAGAGACAGGGACACTATGGCTACACCTTC.

The CDR3 region has the DNA TGTGCCAGTAGTGGGCGGTGGGGCACAGATACGCAGTATTTT. It encodes CASSGRWGTDTQYF. The chain links TRBV19 to TRBJ2-3; D remains unclear. Trimming pared 5 bases from V and 1 base from J, leaving 10 bases between. CDR1 and CDR2 from the germline V gene are LNHDA and SQIVND (reference sequence). This CDR3 region has 14 residues.

CDR3 in DNA: TGCAGCGTTGCAGGGGTGGGTGGCTACACCTTC. This gives the protein CSVAGVGGYTF. The rearrangement uses TRBV29-1 and TRBJ1-2, with D perhaps TRBD1 (6 bases). This CDR3 region has 11 residues. CDR1 and CDR2 (germline): SQVTM, ANQGSEA. The V end lost 4 bases, the J end lost 7 bases, and 10 bases lay between the germline ends.

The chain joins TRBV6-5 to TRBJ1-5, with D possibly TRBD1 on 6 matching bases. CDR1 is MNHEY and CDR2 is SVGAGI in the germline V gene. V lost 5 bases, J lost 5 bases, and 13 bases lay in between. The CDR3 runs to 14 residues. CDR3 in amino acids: CASSEVGAYQPQHF. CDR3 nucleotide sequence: TGTGCCAGCAGTGAAGTGGGGGCGTATCAGCCCCAGCATTTT.